A selection of T cell receptor beta chains follows, all from one sample in a study of blood T cell repertoires in COVID-19. Profiling relied on immunoSEQ multiplex PCR, and the TCRdb table lists in-frame clones only, not all of them. The sample yields more than 300,000 clones, about nine tenths seen once. Sequencing was performed on PBMCs or T cells enriched from blood (not recorded which). The receptors were gathered from a woman aged 35 to 49 who had been exposed to COVID-19. Each CDR3 is given with its conserved first and last residue. The order of the fields is V gene, CDR3 protein.

v_gene: TRBV19
CDR3aa: CASTALTGGNEKLFF

v_gene: TRBV3-1/TRBV3-2
CDR3aa: CASSQAATGEKLFF

v_gene: TRBV18
CDR3aa: CASSPRAGQLGTEAFF

v_gene: TRBV2
CDR3aa: CASSLTGATNEKLFF

v_gene: TRBV11-3
CDR3aa: CASSLLGTLSYEQYF

v_gene: TRBV9
CDR3aa: CASSAQGDYGYTF

v_gene: TRBV7-2
CDR3aa: CASSLGRNPGIQYF

v_gene: TRBV6-5
CDR3aa: CATQGTGRPYEQYF

v_gene: TRBV18
CDR3aa: CASSPRQNEVEQYF

v_gene: TRBV2
CDR3aa: CASSGDTNTGELFF

v_gene: TRBV14
CDR3aa: CASSRGGGGNSPLHF

v_gene: TRBV5-4
CDR3aa: CASSFPGGKGTEAFF

v_gene: TRBV5-4
CDR3aa: CASTDGTSGSIDTQYF

v_gene: TRBV2
CDR3aa: CASSQTGGTEAFF

v_gene: TRBV7-8
CDR3aa: CASSLPSEGAGYEQYF

v_gene: TRBV19
CDR3aa: CASSRLAGGVLLGTDTQYF

v_gene: TRBV6-5
CDR3aa: CASSQTGILNTEAFF

v_gene: TRBV5-1
CDR3aa: CASSLSDRDNEKLFF

v_gene: TRBV7-2
CDR3aa: CASSLAGVRETQYF

v_gene: TRBV3-1/TRBV3-2
CDR3aa: CASSPDSSYNEQFF

v_gene: TRBV19
CDR3aa: CASSAELAGGTPEQFF

v_gene: TRBV11-3
CDR3aa: CASSLLSGSGGYNEQFF

v_gene: TRBV6-2/TRBV6-3
CDR3aa: CASSYSGGGGTQYF

v_gene: TRBV11-3
CDR3aa: CASSSRQGETQYF

v_gene: TRBV5-4
CDR3aa: CASSNSRTGSEAFF

v_gene: TRBV10-3
CDR3aa: CAISEDLAGGYTEQFF

v_gene: TRBV27
CDR3aa: CASRRTGSTEAFF

v_gene: TRBV10-3
CDR3aa: CAISPRGGMDEAFF

v_gene: TRBV4-3
CDR3aa: CASSQDWRNQETQYF

v_gene: TRBV7-3
CDR3aa: CASSPGARIGEQFF

v_gene: TRBV21-1
CDR3aa: CASSYLGQGCGYTF

v_gene: TRBV18
CDR3aa: CASSRTTGSSYEQYF

v_gene: TRBV15
CDR3aa: CATSRDGSGRADEQFF

v_gene: TRBV30
CDR3aa: CAWSRQGFRYGYTF

v_gene: TRBV5-1
CDR3aa: CASSYRDRGTEAFF

v_gene: TRBV7-2
CDR3aa: CASSFRHKNTGELFF

v_gene: TRBV19
CDR3aa: CASSTYTGHRNTEAFF

v_gene: TRBV19
CDR3aa: CASRRQDNEQFF

v_gene: TRBV5-1
CDR3aa: CASTFSSGSYNEQFF

v_gene: TRBV6-5
CDR3aa: CASSLTEFYEQYF

v_gene: TRBV11-2
CDR3aa: CASSLRPLAGDDEQFF

v_gene: TRBV29-1
CDR3aa: CSVGGGSGRSNEQFF

v_gene: TRBV3-1/TRBV3-2
CDR3aa: CASSQRTGGGYEKLFF

v_gene: TRBV24-1
CDR3aa: CATSDPGGNTGELFF

v_gene: TRBV7-2
CDR3aa: CASSSERVGNEQFF

v_gene: TRBV30
CDR3aa: CAWSPGQPTFF

v_gene: TRBV5-1
CDR3aa: CASSLEGRGGQPQHF

v_gene: TRBV9
CDR3aa: CASAKWGEGEQFF

v_gene: TRBV7-9
CDR3aa: CASSPPPAGVRNEQFF

v_gene: TRBV5-5
CDR3aa: CASSLPGQGPEDGYTF

v_gene: TRBV19
CDR3aa: CASNDRDRVPKKLFF

v_gene: TRBV27
CDR3aa: CASSLFAGDNEQYF

v_gene: TRBV27
CDR3aa: CASSPPRGRYTEAFF

v_gene: TRBV7-8
CDR3aa: CASSLAMATDTQYF

v_gene: TRBV30
CDR3aa: CAWNLDRGTRPGYTF

v_gene: TRBV19
CDR3aa: CASKMEGIISPLHF